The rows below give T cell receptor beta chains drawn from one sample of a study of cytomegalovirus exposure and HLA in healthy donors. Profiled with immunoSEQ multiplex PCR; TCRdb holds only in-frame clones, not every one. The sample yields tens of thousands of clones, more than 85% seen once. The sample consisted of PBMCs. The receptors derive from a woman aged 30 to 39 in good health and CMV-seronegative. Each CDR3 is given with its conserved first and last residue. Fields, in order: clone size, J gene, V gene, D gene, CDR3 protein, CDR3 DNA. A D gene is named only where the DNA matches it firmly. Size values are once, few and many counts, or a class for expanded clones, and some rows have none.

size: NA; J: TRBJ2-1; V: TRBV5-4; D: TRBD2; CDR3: CASSPGTSGAYNEQFF; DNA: TGTGCCAGCAGCCCCGGGACTAGCGGGGCCTACAATGAGCAGTTCTTC
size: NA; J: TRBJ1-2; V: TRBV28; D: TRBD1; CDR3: CASSRPGQKDYGYTF; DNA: TGTGCCAGCAGTCGCCCGGGACAGAAAGACTATGGCTACACCTTC
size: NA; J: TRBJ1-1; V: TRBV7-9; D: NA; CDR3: CASSFDTLEAFF; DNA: TGTGCCAGCAGCTTCGACACGTTAGAAGCTTTCTTT
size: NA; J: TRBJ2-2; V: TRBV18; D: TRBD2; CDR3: CASSPLPSGSYNTGELFF; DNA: TGTGCCAGCTCACCACTCCCTAGCGGGAGTTATAACACCGGGGAGCTGTTTTTT
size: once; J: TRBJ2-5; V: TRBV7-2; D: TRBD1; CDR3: CASSSWTGGQETQYF; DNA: TGTGCCAGCAGCTCTTGGACAGGGGGCCAAGAGACCCAGTACTTC
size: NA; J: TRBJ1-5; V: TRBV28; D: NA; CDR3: CASSLLPGQPQHF; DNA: TGTGCCAGCAGTTTACTCCCGGGACAGCCCCAGCATTTT
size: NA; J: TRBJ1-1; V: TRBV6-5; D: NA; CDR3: CASSRAIQGAAFF; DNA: TGTGCCAGCAGTCGGGCGATACAGGGTGCAGCTTTCTTT
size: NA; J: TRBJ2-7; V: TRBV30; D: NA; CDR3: CAGRRAYEQYF; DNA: TGTGCCGGCCGGAGGGCCTACGAGCAGTACTTC
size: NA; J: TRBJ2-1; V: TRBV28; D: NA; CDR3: CASSWYRMEQFF; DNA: TGTGCCAGCAGTTGGTACAGGATGGAGCAGTTCTTC
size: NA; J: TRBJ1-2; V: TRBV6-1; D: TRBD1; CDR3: CASTQGARHYGYTF; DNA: TGTGCCAGCACCCAGGGGGCGCGTCACTATGGCTACACCTTC
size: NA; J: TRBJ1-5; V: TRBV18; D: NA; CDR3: CASSPDSGYSNQPQHF; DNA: TGTGCCAGCTCACCGGACAGTGGATATAGCAATCAGCCCCAGCATTTT
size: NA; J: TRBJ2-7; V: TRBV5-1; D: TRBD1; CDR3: CASSKGQGLEQYF; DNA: TGCGCCAGCAGCAAGGGACAGGGGCTCGAGCAGTACTTC
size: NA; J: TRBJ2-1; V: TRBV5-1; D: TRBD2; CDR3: CASISVAGTYNEQFF; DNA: TGCGCCAGCATCTCCGTAGCGGGGACCTACAATGAGCAGTTCTTC
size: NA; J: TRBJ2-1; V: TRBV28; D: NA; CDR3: CASVPIRAYNEQFF; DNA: TGTGCCAGCGTTCCTATCCGGGCCTACAATGAGCAGTTCTTC
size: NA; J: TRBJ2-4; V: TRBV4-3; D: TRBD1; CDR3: CASSPSLTGEGAKNIQYF; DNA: TGCGCCAGCAGCCCCTCCTTGACAGGGGAAGGAGCCAAAAACATTCAGTACTTC
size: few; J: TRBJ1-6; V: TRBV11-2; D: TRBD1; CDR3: CASSGTGNFHNSPLHF; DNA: TGTGCCAGCAGCGGGACAGGGAATTTCCATAATTCACCCCTCCACTTT
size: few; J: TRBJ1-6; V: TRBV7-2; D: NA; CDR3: CASSLDGGGLNSPLHF; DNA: TGTGCCAGCAGCTTAGATGGTGGGGGCCTTAATTCACCCCTCCACTTT
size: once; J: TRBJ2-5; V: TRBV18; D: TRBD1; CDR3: CASSRDRGTEETQYF; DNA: TGTGCCAGCTCAAGGGACAGGGGGACAGAAGAGACCCAGTACTTC
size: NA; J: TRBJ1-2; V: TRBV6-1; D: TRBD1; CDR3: CASSDRGEDTF; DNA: TGTGCCAGCAGTGACAGGGGGGAGGACACCTTC
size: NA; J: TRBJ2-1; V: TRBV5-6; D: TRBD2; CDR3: CASSVLAGGRVSYNEQFF; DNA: TGTGCCAGCAGTGTACTAGCGGGGGGGCGGGTCTCCTACAATGAGCAGTTCTTC
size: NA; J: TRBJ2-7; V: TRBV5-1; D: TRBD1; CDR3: CASSLADRGREQYF; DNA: TGCGCCAGCAGCTTGGCCGACAGGGGGCGCGAGCAGTACTTC
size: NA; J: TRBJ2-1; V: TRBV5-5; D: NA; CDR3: CASSLYRGGMYNEQFF; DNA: TGTGCCAGCAGCTTGTATCGAGGGGGTATGTACAATGAGCAGTTCTTC
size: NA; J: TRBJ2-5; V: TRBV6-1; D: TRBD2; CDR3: CASSDPNLAGETQYF; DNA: TGTGCCAGCAGTGACCCCAACTTAGCGGGAGAGACCCAGTACTTC
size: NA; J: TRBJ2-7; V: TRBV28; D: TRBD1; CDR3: CASRFTGGRSYEQYF; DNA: TGTGCCAGCAGATTTACAGGGGGCCGATCCTACGAGCAGTACTTC
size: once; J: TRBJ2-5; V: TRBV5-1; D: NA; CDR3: CASSLGSGETQYF; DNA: TGCGCCAGCAGCTTAGGCAGCGGAGAGACCCAGTACTTC
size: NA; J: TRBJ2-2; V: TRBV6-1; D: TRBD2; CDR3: CASSEAPPGGSFAGELFF; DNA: TGTGCCAGCAGTGAAGCCCCTCCCGGGGGGAGTTTCGCCGGGGAGCTGTTTTTT
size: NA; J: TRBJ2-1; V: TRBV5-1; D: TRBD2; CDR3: CASSLAPSGTSGNEQFF; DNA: TGCGCCAGCAGCTTGGCCCCGTCTGGGACTAGCGGCAATGAGCAGTTCTTC
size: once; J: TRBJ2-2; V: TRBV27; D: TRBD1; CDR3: CASRTGTANTGELFF; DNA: TGTGCCAGCAGGACCGGGACAGCGAACACCGGGGAGCTGTTTTTT
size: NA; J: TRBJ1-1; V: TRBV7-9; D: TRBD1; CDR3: CAQGGSGQGARNTEAFF; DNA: TGTGCCCAAGGTGGGTCGGGACAGGGGGCGCGGAATACTGAAGCTTTCTTT
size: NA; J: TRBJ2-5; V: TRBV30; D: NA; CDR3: CAWVGSGAPQTQYF; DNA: TGTGCCTGGGTGGGGTCGGGAGCACCGCAGACCCAGTACTTC
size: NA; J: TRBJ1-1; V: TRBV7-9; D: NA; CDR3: CASSLGQQNTEAFF; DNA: TGTGCCAGCAGCTTAGGACAGCAGAACACTGAAGCTTTCTTT